One and the same sample provided the 31 T cell receptor beta chains below, sequenced in a study of cytomegalovirus exposure and HLA in healthy donors. Primers for the PCR totalled 60 Vbeta and 13 Jbeta. Generated by immunoSEQ multiplex PCR, the TCRdb table keeps only in-frame clones and is missing some. The sample holds approximately 110,000 clones, roughly 76% seen once. Specimen: PBMCs. The receptors derive from a woman in her fifties or sixties in good health and CMV-seropositive.

The chain is built from TRBV18 and TRBJ1-4; D ambiguous. Between the trimmed V and J ends, which lost 5 bases and 0 bases, there was a span of 7 bases. The germline V gene has CDR1 KGHSH and CDR2 LQKENI. The CDR3 length is 14 residues. CDR3 bases: TGTGCCAGCTCATCCACAACAACTAATGAAAAACTGTTTTTT. Translating it yields CASSSTTTNEKLFF.

Regarding this clone: The sample carries other DNA sequences with the same CDR3. The chain carries TRBV7-9 and TRBJ2-7; TRBD1 agrees at 7 bases. Trimming removed 4 bases from V and 1 base from J; junction bases left unmatched: 1. Looked up from germline, CDR1 is SEHNR and CDR2 is FQNEAQ (reference sequence). The CDR3 is 13 residues long. The CDR3 bases are TGTGCCAGCAGCTCGACAGGGTCCTACGAGCAGTACTTC. Protein: CASSSTGSYEQYF.

This clone is a singleton in its sample. The chain employs TRBV5-5 and TRBJ1-6; a weak D match, TRBD1 (6 bases). Germline CDR1 and CDR2: SGHKS and YYEKEE (reference sequence). Trimming stripped 4 bases from V and 5 bases from J, with 7 bases between. The CDR3 loop spans 13 amino acids. This CDR3 reads CASSRQDNSPLHF. The CDR3 bases are TGTGCCAGCAGCCGACAGGATAATTCACCCCTCCACTTT.

This clone was seen a handful of times. V usage is TRBV6-5 and J usage is TRBJ1-2, with D uncertain. Germline V gene sequence: CDR1 MNHEY, CDR2 SVGAGI. Trimming shortened V by 3 bases and J by 0 bases, and 5 bases separated the two germline ends. This CDR3 is 13 amino acids long. CDR3 sequence: CASSYGANYGYTF. The CDR3 DNA sequence: TGTGCCAGCAGTTATGGAGCTAACTATGGCTACACCTTC.

The chain has TRBV5-1 and TRBJ1-4; TRBD1 might be the D (6 bases). The V and J ends lost 0 bases and 0 bases respectively, with 12 bases between them. CDR1 SGHRS and CDR2 YFSETQ come from the germline V gene. CDR3 length: 17 amino acids. The CDR3 protein is CASSLAPGGPTNEKLFF. The CDR3 coding sequence is TGCGCCAGCAGCTTGGCCCCGGGGGGCCCAACTAATGAAAAACTGTTTTTT.

The chain has TRBV4-2 and TRBJ2-3; D may be TRBD1 (5 bases). Germline V lookup: CDR1 LGHNA, CDR2 YNFKEQ. V was shortened by 1 base and J by 3 bases, with 8 bases between the two germline ends. The CDR3 extends over 14 amino acids. CDR3 sequence (DNA): TGTGCCAGCAGCCAAGTGGGGCAAACAGATACGCAGTATTTT. It yields the protein CASSQVGQTDTQYF.

The chain has TRBV7-9 and TRBJ1-5; 9 bases line up with TRBD1. The CDR3 length is 16 residues. Germline assignment: CDR1 SEHNR and CDR2 FQNEAQ (reference sequence). The ends lost 2 bases at V and 5 bases at J; junction bases unmatched: 7. CDR3 sequence: CASSLTGTGRYQPQHF. CDR3 DNA: TGTGCCAGCAGCTTAACCGGGACAGGGAGATATCAGCCCCAGCATTTT. The variable domain in full, with the rest retrieved from reference TRBV7-9 and TRBJ1-5, is DTGVSQNPRHKITKRGQNVTFRCDPISEHNRLYWYRQTLGQGPEFLTYFQNEAQLEKSRLLSDRFSAERPKGSFSTLEIQRTEQGDSAMYLCASSLTGTGRYQPQHFGDGTRLSIL.

The rearrangement uses TRBV5-1 and TRBJ2-5, with no clear D. CDR1 is SGHRS and CDR2 is YFSETQ in the germline V gene. CDR3 length equals 13 residues. The V end lost 0 bases, the J end lost 5 bases, and 8 bases lay between the germline ends. CDR3 residues: CASSLGQLETQYF. CDR3 DNA: TGCGCCAGCAGCTTGGGGCAGTTGGAGACCCAGTACTTC. The variable domain in full, with the rest retrieved from reference TRBV5-1 and TRBJ2-5, is KAGVTQTPRYLIKTRGQQVTLSCSPISGHRSVSWYQQTPGQGLQFLFEYFSETQRNKGNFPGRFSGRQFSNSRSEMNVSTLELGDSALYLCASSLGQLETQYFGPGTRLLVL.

The genes are TRBV6-4 and TRBJ2-1; possibly TRBD2 for D (6 bases). There are 16 residues in the CDR3. Germline V gene sequence: CDR1 MRHNA, CDR2 SNTAGT. Trimming removed 5 bases from V and 5 bases from J, with 19 bases in between. The CDR3 region is CASSQEPGLLNNEQFF. The CDR3 DNA is TGTGCCAGCAGTCAAGAACCGGGACTGCTAAACAATGAGCAGTTCTTC.

This clone was detected only once. The chain joins TRBV28 to TRBJ1-3; TRBD1 is a possible D gene (6 bases). The CDR3 has 17 residues. The V and J ends lost 3 bases and 0 bases respectively, with 15 bases between them. From germline, CDR1 is MDHEN and CDR2 SYDVKM. The CDR3 nucleotides read TGTGCCAGCAGTTTGTGGAGAGACAGGACCTCTGGAAACACCATATATTTT. Its protein is CASSLWRDRTSGNTIYF.

The rearrangement links TRBV7-8 to TRBJ2-1; 9 positions match TRBD2. The CDR3 extends over 19 amino acids. Germline CDR1 SGHVS, CDR2 FQNEAQ. V was clipped by 4 bases and J by 5 bases; unmatched bases: 18. The CDR3, as DNA: TGTGCCAGCAGCTCGCGGGGGGTGGACCTAGCGGGGAAAAACAATGAGCAGTTCTTC. Its protein is CASSSRGVDLAGKNNEQFF.

This clone occurred once. The chain carries TRBV7-9 and TRBJ1-1; D gene unclear. From germline, CDR1 is SEHNR and CDR2 FQNEAQ (reference sequence). There are 15 residues in the CDR3. V lost 4 bases and J 5 bases, leaving 17 bases between the germline ends. CDR3 amino acids: CASSSSLEGGTEAFF. DNA of the CDR3: TGTGCCAGCAGCTCTTCCCTCGAGGGAGGGACTGAAGCTTTCTTT.

The J gene is TRBJ1-5, the V gene TRBV19; 9 positions agree with TRBD1. This CDR3 spans 17 amino acids. CDR1 and CDR2 from the germline V gene are LNHDA and SQIVND (reference sequence). The junction had 11 bases not matched to a gene; V was cut back by 6 bases and J by 2 bases. The CDR3 region is CASSSPGQGRGNQPQHF. The CDR3 DNA is TGTGCCAGTAGCTCACCGGGACAGGGTCGGGGCAATCAGCCCCAGCATTTT.

The V gene is TRBV5-4, the J gene TRBJ1-1, with a tentative D call TRBD1 (6 bases). This CDR3 is built from 14 residues. V was pared by 0 bases and J by 5 bases, with 11 bases between. The germline gives CDR1 SGHNT, CDR2 YYREEE (reference sequence). This CDR3 is CASSLEQGLTEAFF. The CDR3 nucleotides are TGTGCCAGCAGCTTGGAGCAGGGGCTGACTGAAGCTTTCTTT.

This rearrangement joins TRBV5-1 to TRBJ1-3, with D possibly being TRBD1 (5 bases). Germline V gene data show CDR1 as SGHRS and CDR2 as YFSETQ. V was clipped by 0 bases and J by 0 bases, with 7 bases between them. The CDR3 extends over 15 amino acids. In DNA form, the CDR3 reads TGCGCCAGCAGCTTGGCTGACAGCTCTGGAAACACCATATATTTT. This sequence encodes CASSLADSSGNTIYF.

The chain combines TRBV7-2 with TRBJ1-1; 8 bases align to TRBD1. Germline V CDR1 and CDR2: SGHTA, FQGNSA. V was pared by 5 bases and J by 0 bases, with 8 bases of the junction left unmatched. The CDR3 is 16 residues long. In DNA form, the CDR3 reads TGTGCCAGCAGCCCGGGGACAGGCCGGATGAACACTGAAGCTTTCTTT. Translated, it gives CASSPGTGRMNTEAFF.

This chain uses TRBV6-5 with TRBJ2-5, with 9 nucleotides matching TRBD1. The J call could be wrong; TRBJ2-7 is a better fit for the DNA end. Germline V gene sequence: CDR1 MNHEY, CDR2 SVGAGI. The CDR3 extends over 14 amino acids. The CDR3 is CASSPGTGRAEQYF. The CDR3 bases are TGTGCCAGCAGTCCCGGGACAGGGAGGGCCGAGCAGTACTTC.

The rearrangement uses TRBV29-1 and TRBJ1-1, with D tentatively TRBD1 (5 bases). The CDR3 covers 16 residues. Per the germline V gene, CDR1 is SQVTM and CDR2 is ANQGSEA. V lost 3 bases and J lost 4, with 21 bases in between. CDR3 bases: TGCAGCGTTGATGTGGGCAGGGTATTTACCCGCACTGAAGCTTTCTTT. It specifies CSVDVGRVFTRTEAFF.

This chain uses TRBV7-8 with TRBJ2-7, with TRBD1 matching over 10 bases. V lost 5 bases and J lost 4; bases outside the gene matches: 5. The CDR3 extends over 14 amino acids. The germline CDR1 and CDR2 sequences are SGHVS and FQNEAQ. CDR3 loop: CASSHGTGVYEQYF. CDR3 nucleotide sequence: TGTGCCAGCAGCCACGGGACAGGGGTGTACGAGCAGTACTTC.

The chain has TRBV7-2 and TRBJ1-1; D possibly corresponds to TRBD1 (5 bases). The length of the CDR3 is 15 residues. Germline-derived CDR1 and CDR2 are SGHTA and FQGNSA. Trimming left V 1 base short and J 3 bases short, with 12 bases between. In DNA, the CDR3 is TGTGCCAGCAGCTTAGTAGGCGGCAGGGACACTGAAGCTTTCTTT. Protein sequence: CASSLVGGRDTEAFF.

The chain is built from TRBV6-1 and TRBJ2-2; 7 bases are shared with TRBD2. The junction had 7 bases not matched to a gene; V was cut back by 7 bases and J by 2 bases. From germline, CDR1 is MNHNS and CDR2 SASEGT. The CDR3 is 15 residues long. The chain's CDR3 is CASTPQRGNTGELFF. The CDR3 DNA is TGTGCCAGCACCCCTCAGCGGGGAAACACCGGGGAGCTGTTTTTT.

This sequence joins TRBV7-9 and TRBJ2-5, with TRBD1 identical over 7 bases. The CDR3 consists of 15 residues. After removal of 1 base from V and 2 bases from J, the junction contained 4 bases not matched to a gene. Germline CDR1 SEHNR, CDR2 FQNEAQ (reference sequence). CDR3 protein: CASSLGRGWQETQYF. CDR3 nucleotides: TGTGCCAGCAGCTTAGGCAGGGGGTGGCAAGAGACCCAGTACTTC.

The CDR3: CASSQVPTGANEKLFF. The CDR3 DNA follows: TGCGCCAGCAGCCAAGTCCCGACAGGGGCTAATGAAAAACTGTTTTTT. This sequence joins TRBV4-1 and TRBJ1-4, with 8 bases identical to TRBD1. This CDR3 has 16 residues. Germline lookup yields CDR1 MGHRA and CDR2 YSYEKL. J gave up 3 bases and V 1 base, and 4 bases lay outside the gene matches.

In the case of this clone: Sequence at one end of the junction differs from germline and may be a read error. The chain has TRBV7-7 and TRBJ2-5; 9 bases are a match to TRBD2. The CDR3 has 14 amino acids. Germline lookup yields CDR1 SSHAT and CDR2 FNYEAQ (reference sequence). The CDR3 here is CASSSGTSSETQYF. CDR3 nucleotides: TGTGCTAGCAGCTCAGGGACTAGCTCAGAGACCCAGTACTTC. The full variable domain, rest sourced from reference TRBV7-7 and TRBJ2-5, is GAGVSQSPRYKVTKRGQDVTLRCDPISSHATLYWYQQALGQGPEFLTYFNYEAQPDKSGLPSDRFSAERPEGSISTLTIQRTEQRDSAMYRCASSSGTSSETQYFGPGTRLLVL.

J is TRBJ1-3 and V is TRBV20-1; D remains unclear. Germline loops: CDR1 DFQATT, CDR2 SNEGSKA (reference sequence). The V and J ends lost 3 bases and 2 bases respectively, with 2 bases between them. CDR3 size: 11 residues. The CDR3, as DNA: TGCAGTGCTAGCGCTGGAAACACCATATATTTT. This sequence encodes CSASAGNTIYF.

The rearrangement uses TRBV5-1 and TRBJ1-4; D gene uncertain. The V and J ends lost 4 bases and 0 bases respectively, with 19 bases between them. The length of the CDR3 is 18 residues. In germline, CDR1 is SGHRS, CDR2 YFSETQ. DNA of the CDR3: TGCGCCAGCAGCCGAGGGATGGGTAACCATGCAACTAATGAAAAACTGTTTTTT. It yields the protein CASSRGMGNHATNEKLFF.

The chain carries TRBV6-1 and TRBJ2-7; 7 positions agree with TRBD1. Germline V lookup: CDR1 MNHNS, CDR2 SASEGT. The CDR3 sequence is 15 residues long. Trimming removed 5 bases from V and 4 bases from J; junction bases left unmatched: 11. CDR3 protein: CASSQPPGQSYEQYF. The CDR3 DNA sequence: TGTGCCAGCAGTCAGCCACCGGGACAGAGTTACGAGCAGTACTTC.

The genes are TRBV4-3 and TRBJ1-3; 10 bases fit TRBD1. Germline V gene data show CDR1 as LGHNA and CDR2 as YSLEER. The CDR3 covers 16 residues. Unmatched junction bases numbered 3, after V lost 1 base and J lost 3 bases. CDR3 residues: CASSQGQGAGGNTIYF. DNA of the CDR3: TGCGCCAGCAGCCAAGGACAGGGGGCGGGTGGAAACACCATATATTTT.

The chain recombines TRBV15 with TRBJ1-1, with a weak D call TRBD1 (6 bases). The CDR3 has 14 amino acids. V was clipped by 5 bases and J by 5 bases, with 15 bases between them. Germline CDR1 and CDR2: LNHNV and YYDKDF (reference sequence). In DNA form, the CDR3 reads TGTGCCACCAGCCAGGGGAGAGAGGGGACTGAAGCTTTCTTT. This sequence encodes CATSQGREGTEAFF.

The V call is TRBV5-1, the J call TRBJ1-6; D might be TRBD1 (6 bases). CDR3 size: 17 residues. Germline-derived CDR1 and CDR2 are SGHRS and YFSETQ. The V end lost 4 bases, the J end lost 0 bases, and 14 bases lay between the germline ends. The CDR3 here is CASSRQESSSYNSPLHF. The CDR3 coding sequence is TGCGCCAGCAGCCGACAGGAATCTAGCTCCTATAATTCACCCCTCCACTTT.

The chain employs TRBV28 and TRBJ2-7, with D hard to call. Deletions cut 2 bases from V and 3 bases from J, with 8 bases between. Germline V gene data show CDR1 as MDHEN and CDR2 as SYDVKM. The CDR3 has 13 residues. CDR3 sequence: CASSLGQFYEQYF. Here the CDR3 DNA reads TGTGCCAGCAGTTTAGGGCAGTTCTACGAGCAGTACTTC.